This T cell receptor (beta chain) emerged from a study of blood T cell repertoires in COVID-19. Source study methods: Counts of nucleated cells, estimated from reference gene primer amplification, were obtained. Clones were read by immunoSEQ multiplex PCR, and TCRdb kept only the in-frame ones, dropping some. From that table come the V and J calls and clone size; the DNA was used to work out D and trimming. The sample contains roughly 220,000 clones, around 80% of which appear only once. Germline CDR1 and CDR2: PRHDT and FYEKMQ (reference sequence). The length of the CDR3 is 15 residues. With 3 bases removed from V and 0 bases from J, the gap between germline ends came to 11 bases.

Source material: peripheral blood. The source of this sequence is a middle-aged woman who had recovered from COVID-19. This rearrangement joins TRBV13 to TRBJ1-1; perhaps TRBD1 as D (5 bases). The chain's CDR3 is CASSFWGDMNTEAFF. The CDR3 DNA reads TGTGCCAGCAGCTTTTGGGGGGATATGAACACTGAAGCTTTCTTT.